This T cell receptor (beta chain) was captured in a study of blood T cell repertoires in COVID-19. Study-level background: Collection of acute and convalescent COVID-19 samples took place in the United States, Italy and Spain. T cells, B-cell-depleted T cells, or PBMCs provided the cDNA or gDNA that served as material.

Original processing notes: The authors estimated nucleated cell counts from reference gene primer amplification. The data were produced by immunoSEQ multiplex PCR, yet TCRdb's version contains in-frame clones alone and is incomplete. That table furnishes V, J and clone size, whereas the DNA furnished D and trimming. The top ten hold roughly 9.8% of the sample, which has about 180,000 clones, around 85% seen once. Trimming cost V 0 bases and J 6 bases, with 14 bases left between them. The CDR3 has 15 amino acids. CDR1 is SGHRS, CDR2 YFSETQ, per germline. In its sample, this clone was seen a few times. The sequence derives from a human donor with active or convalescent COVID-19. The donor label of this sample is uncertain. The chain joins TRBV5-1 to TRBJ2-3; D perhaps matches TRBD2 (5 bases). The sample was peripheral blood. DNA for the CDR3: TGCGCCAGCAGCTTGGTCACGGGGTCGAGGGATACGCAGTATTTT. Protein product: CASSLVTGSRDTQYF.